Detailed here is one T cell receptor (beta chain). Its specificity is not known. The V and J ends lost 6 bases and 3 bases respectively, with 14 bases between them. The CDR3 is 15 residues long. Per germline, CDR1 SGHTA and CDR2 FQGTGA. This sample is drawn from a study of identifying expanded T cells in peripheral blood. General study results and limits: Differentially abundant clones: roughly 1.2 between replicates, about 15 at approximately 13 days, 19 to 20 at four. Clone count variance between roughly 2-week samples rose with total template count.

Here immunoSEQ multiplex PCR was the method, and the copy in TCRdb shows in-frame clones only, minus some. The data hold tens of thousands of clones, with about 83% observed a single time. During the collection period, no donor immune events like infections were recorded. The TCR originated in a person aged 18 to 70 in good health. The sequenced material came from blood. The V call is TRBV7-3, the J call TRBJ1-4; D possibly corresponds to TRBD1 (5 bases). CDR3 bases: TGTGCCAGCAGTCCAGGGAGAGGGGCTAATGAAAAACTGTTTTTT. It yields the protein CASSPGRGANEKLFF. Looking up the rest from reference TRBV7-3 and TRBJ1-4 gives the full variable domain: GAGVSQTPSNKVTEKGKYVELRCDPISGHTALYWYRQSLGQGPEFLIYFQGTGAADDSGLPNDRFFAVRPEGSVSTLKIQRTERGDSAVYLCASSPGRGANEKLFFGSGTQLSVL.